What follows are 14 T cell receptor beta chains derived from one specimen sequenced in a study of T cell changes during pregnancy in multiple sclerosis. Using immunoSEQ multiplex PCR, the repertoire was profiled, and TCRdb retains in-frame clones only, with some absent. Of some 100,000 clones in the sample, approximately 90% were seen once. This specimen consisted of peripheral blood, obtained in the second trimester of pregnancy. The receptors come from a female donor with multiple sclerosis, enrolled in a pregnancy study.

The CDR3 region has the DNA TGCAGCGTCGACAGGGGAGTACACTATGGCTACACCTTC. Translation: CSVDRGVHYGYTF. The chain couples TRBV29-1 to TRBJ1-2, with 8 bases aligning to TRBD1. After removal of 6 bases from V and 3 bases from J, the junction contained 6 bases not matched to a gene. This CDR3 has 13 residues. The germline V gene encodes CDR1 SQVTM and CDR2 ANQGSEA.

The chain couples TRBV6-1 to TRBJ2-5; D perhaps matches TRBD1 (6 bases). CDR1 and CDR2 (germline): MNHNS, SASEGT. The CDR3 runs 14 residues. Trimming removed 8 bases from V and 1 base from J, with 14 bases in between. The CDR3 loop is CASLRGSFQETQYF. CDR3 nucleotides: TGTGCCAGCCTCAGGGGCTCCTTCCAAGAGACCCAGTACTTC.

The chain links TRBV2 to TRBJ2-5; 8 bases match TRBD2. Germline loops: CDR1 SNHLY, CDR2 FYNNEI. The CDR3 sequence is 16 residues long. V gave up 10 bases and J gave up 0 bases; unmatched junction bases: 13. The CDR3 sequence: CATRAGTSGNQETQYF. The CDR3 bases are TGTGCCACCCGAGCAGGAACTAGCGGAAACCAAGAGACCCAGTACTTC.

This chain joins TRBV29-1 and TRBJ1-1, with TRBD1 matching over 7 bases. The junction had 8 bases not matched to a gene; V was cut back by 8 bases and J by 2 bases. Germline V lookup: CDR1 SQVTM, CDR2 ANQGSEA. The CDR3 is 13 amino acids. This chain's CDR3 is CSLTRTGNTEAFF. DNA for the CDR3: TGCAGCCTAACAAGGACAGGTAACACTGAAGCTTTCTTT. The variable domain in full, completed from reference TRBV29-1 and TRBJ1-1, reads SAVISQKPSRDICQRGTSLTIQCQVDSQVTMMFWYRQQPGQSLTLIATANQGSEATYESGFVIDKFPISRPNLTFSTLTVSNMSPEDSSIYLCSLTRTGNTEAFFGQGTRLTVV.

This sequence joins TRBV7-2 and TRBJ1-1, with D tentatively TRBD1 (6 bases). Deletions cut 8 bases from V and 5 bases from J, with 18 bases between. This CDR3 has 14 amino acids. Germline V gene data show CDR1 as SGHTA and CDR2 as FQGNSA. CDR3 loop: CASFPGAGVTEAFF. CDR3 DNA: TGTGCCAGCTTTCCAGGGGCAGGGGTGACTGAAGCTTTCTTT.

The rearrangement uses TRBV5-1 and TRBJ2-1; 10 positions agree with TRBD2. The CDR3 has 19 residues. CDR1 is SGHRS, CDR2 YFSETQ, per germline. V was clipped by 0 bases and J by 0 bases; unmatched bases: 9. The CDR3 DNA reads as TGCGCCAGCAGCTTGGCCGGGACTAGCGCGCCACGCTCCTACAATGAGCAGTTCTTC. Translating it yields CASSLAGTSAPRSYNEQFF.

The chain is built from TRBV6-1 and TRBJ2-2; 11 nucleotides match TRBD2. The CDR3 loop spans 15 amino acids. V was pared by 6 bases and J by 1 base, with 1 base of the junction left unmatched. Per the germline V gene, CDR1 is MNHNS and CDR2 is SASEGT. The CDR3 protein is CASRLAGGNTGELFF. In nucleotides, the CDR3 is TGTGCCAGCAGGCTAGCGGGGGGGAACACCGGGGAGCTGTTTTTT.

The rearrangement joins TRBV2 to TRBJ1-2; tentative D call: TRBD1 (5 bases). With 8 bases removed from V and 3 bases from J, the gap between germline ends came to 22 bases. The CDR3 runs to 16 residues. Germline V gene data show CDR1 as SNHLY and CDR2 as FYNNEI. This chain's CDR3 is CASQREDTGWDYGYTF. For the CDR3, the DNA is TGTGCCAGCCAAAGAGAGGACACTGGTTGGGACTATGGCTACACCTTC.

This clone was seen more than once but under ten times. The chain carries TRBV20-1 and TRBJ1-1, with no clear D. Germline CDR1 is DFQATT and CDR2 is SNEGSKA (reference sequence). V lost 2 bases and J lost 8, with 6 bases in between. The CDR3 covers 10 residues. The CDR3: CSARILEAFF. Written as DNA, the CDR3 is TGCAGTGCTAGAATTCTGGAAGCTTTCTTT.

This chain joins TRBV6-5 and TRBJ1-2; D is uncertain. Trimming took off 0 bases at V and 5 bases at J, with 10 bases between the two ends. Per germline, CDR1 MNHEY and CDR2 SVGAGI. CDR3 length: 14 residues. In DNA, the CDR3 is TGTGCCAGCAGTTACTCGGGCAGGAGGTATGGCTACACCTTC. Translation gives CASSYSGRRYGYTF.

The chain uses TRBV6-1 and TRBJ2-1; TRBD2 matches 11 bases. CDR1 is MNHNS and CDR2 is SASEGT in the germline V gene. Trimming removed 4 bases from V and 3 bases from J; junction bases left unmatched: 5. The CDR3 has 16 amino acids. CDR3 sequence reads: CASSGGLAGFYNEQFF. The DNA of the CDR3 is TGTGCCAGCAGTGGCGGACTAGCGGGCTTCTACAATGAGCAGTTCTTC.

The chain links TRBV5-4 to TRBJ2-4; D perhaps matches TRBD2 (7 bases). Trimming took 0 bases from V and 5 from J, leaving 9 bases between them. The CDR3 covers 14 residues. Germline CDR1 and CDR2: SGHNT and YYREEE (reference sequence). The CDR3: CASSLVGGENIQYF. CDR3 DNA sequence: TGTGCCAGCAGCTTGGTAGGGGGGGAAAACATTCAGTACTTC.

The chain recombines TRBV10-1 with TRBJ2-7, with unresolved D. The CDR3 totals 13 residues. Trimming shortened V by 10 bases and J by 2 bases, and 15 bases separated the two germline ends. The germline gives CDR1 WNHNN, CDR2 SYGVQD (reference sequence). The CDR3 here is CANSPTVTYEQYF. The CDR3 DNA sequence: TGCGCCAACAGCCCTACCGTGACCTACGAGCAGTACTTC.

V gene TRBV25-1 combines with J gene TRBJ2-1, with D perhaps TRBD2 (5 bases). With 3 bases removed from V and 3 bases from J, the gap between germline ends came to 18 bases. CDR3 length: 17 residues. Germline CDR1 reads MGHDK; CDR2 reads SYGVNS. This CDR3 is CASSEFPGGRGYNEQFF. The CDR3 nucleotides read TGTGCCAGCAGTGAGTTCCCCGGAGGCCGGGGCTACAATGAGCAGTTCTTC.